These 21 T cell receptor beta chains came from one sample sequenced in a study of OX40 agonist ivuxolimab in advanced cancers. Library creation used the immunoSEQ multiplex PCR assay. The table was pulled from immuneACCESS by TCRdb, which kept in-frame rearrangements only. Such tables lose some clones; where checked, under half of the loss comes from unresolved V genes, and the rest has no known cause. This sample is represented by some 46,000 clones; about 90% of them were singletons. The ten largest clones capture 12% of the sample. The material sequenced was CD4+ or CD8+ T cells sorted from blood, taken in a trial of the OX40 agonist ivuxolimab. The source is an adult with an advanced solid tumor such as melanoma, head and neck, liver or kidney cancer.

J is TRBJ2-2 and V is TRBV19; perhaps D is TRBD1 or TRBD2 (5 bases each). V lost 5 bases and J 5 bases, leaving 6 bases between the germline ends. Germline values: CDR1 LNHDA, CDR2 SQIVND (reference sequence). The CDR3 covers 12 residues. The CDR3 nucleotides are TGTGCCAGTAGTGAGGGGACCGGGGAGCTGTTTTTT. This gives the protein CASSEGTGELFF.

V usage is TRBV19 and J usage is TRBJ1-2; D remains unclear. Germline V CDR1 and CDR2: LNHDA, SQIVND (reference sequence). The CDR3 consists of 10 residues. V was trimmed by 10 bases and J by 4 bases, leaving 7 bases between them. CDR3 loop: CATLSYGYTF. As DNA, the CDR3 is TGTGCCACTCTATCCTATGGCTACACCTTC.

This clone was detected once. This chain uses TRBV29-1 with TRBJ2-3, with no clear D. V was pared by 4 bases and J by 0 bases, with 5 bases between. CDR1 is SQVTM, CDR2 ANQGSEA, per germline. The CDR3 loop spans 12 amino acids. In DNA, the CDR3 is TGCAGCGTTGGGGTGAGCACAGATACGCAGTATTTT. Protein: CSVGVSTDTQYF.

This clone was observed a few times. The chain is built from TRBV27 and TRBJ2-3; 11 positions match TRBD2. V was clipped by 2 bases and J by 2 bases; unmatched bases: 3. CDR1 and CDR2 from the germline V gene are MNHEY and SMNVEV (reference sequence). The CDR3 is 16 residues long. The CDR3 loop is CASSLGTSGLTDTQYF. CDR3 coding DNA: TGTGCCAGCAGTTTAGGGACTAGCGGCCTCACAGATACGCAGTATTTT.

V and J are TRBV29-1 and TRBJ2-5; 7 bases line up with TRBD1. The J call is uncertain, as TRBJ2-7 better fits the DNA end. Germline-derived CDR1 and CDR2 are SQVTM and ANQGSEA. The CDR3 is 16 residues long. CDR3 nucleotides: TGCAGCGTTGAACGAGGAATAACAGGGGATTCCTACGAGCAGTACTTC. Its protein is CSVERGITGDSYEQYF.

This chain connects TRBV5-4 to TRBJ1-1; 8 bases match TRBD1. CDR3 size: 16 residues. J lost 4 bases, V lost 4 bases, and 12 bases had no gene match. From germline, CDR1 is SGHNT and CDR2 YYREEE (reference sequence). DNA of the CDR3: TGTGCCAGCAGCCCTCCCCCGACAGGGGCGGCCACTGAAGCTTTCTTT. Translated: CASSPPPTGAATEAFF.

The chain recombines TRBV15 with TRBJ1-5; 8 nucleotides agree with TRBD1. This CDR3 contains 18 residues. Trimming removed 2 bases from V and 2 bases from J; junction bases left unmatched: 11. Germline-derived CDR1 and CDR2 are LNHNV and YYDKDF (reference sequence). The CDR3 loop reads CATSRTGQGGVGNQPQHF. The CDR3 nucleotides read TGTGCCACCAGCAGAACTGGACAGGGAGGTGTTGGCAATCAGCCCCAGCATTTT.

The chain links TRBV4-3 to TRBJ1-6; D gene ambiguous. Deletions cut 0 bases from V and 9 bases from J, with 9 bases between. CDR3 length equals 14 residues. Germline CDR1 LGHNA, CDR2 YSLEER. The CDR3 loop reads CASSQEGIGSPLHF. The CDR3 coding sequence is TGCGCCAGCAGCCAAGAAGGTATCGGTTCACCCCTCCACTTT.

This chain links TRBV21-1 with TRBJ1-1; TRBD1, as called in the table, went unchecked against the DNA. TRBV21-1 has pseudogene status. The CDR3 has 14 residues. CDR3 amino acids: CASSKGQGNTEAFF. In nucleotides, the CDR3 is TGTGCCAGCAGCAAGGGACAGGGGAACACTGAAGCTTTCTTT.

The V and J genes are TRBV19 and TRBJ2-1, with D tentatively TRBD1 or TRBD2 (5 bases each). Germline CDR1 LNHDA, CDR2 SQIVND (reference sequence). Trimming removed 5 bases at V and 12 bases at J, with 11 bases between. The CDR3 contains 11 residues. The CDR3 DNA reads as TGTGCCAGTAGTCTGTCCGGGACGCAGTTCTTC. Translating it yields CASSLSGTQFF.

In its sample, this clone was seen once. The rearrangement uses TRBV27 and TRBJ2-1, with TRBD2 matching 7 bases. CDR1 is MNHEY, CDR2 SMNVEV, per germline (reference sequence). This CDR3 contains 15 residues. Trimming took 3 bases from V and 4 from J; bases not matched to a gene: 6. CDR3 DNA sequence: TGTGCCAGCAGTTTTGCGGCGGGAGAGTACAATGAGCAGTTCTTC. Translating gives CASSFAAGEYNEQFF.

J is TRBJ2-7 and V is TRBV7-2; no reliable D call. This CDR3 has 15 residues. The V and J ends lost 2 bases and 2 bases respectively, with 13 bases between them. The V gene's germline CDR1 is SGHTA and CDR2 FQGNSA. This CDR3 is CASSLISPRPYEQYF. As DNA, the CDR3 is TGTGCCAGCAGCTTAATTTCCCCCCGGCCCTACGAGCAGTACTTC.

The chain carries TRBV6-1 and TRBJ2-7; 7 bases agree with TRBD1. Germline V gene sequence: CDR1 MNHNS, CDR2 SASEGT. Germline trimming cut 10 bases from V and 9 bases from J; bases unmatched to any gene: 12. This CDR3 is built from 12 residues. The CDR3 sequence is CAIHRGDLGQYF. The DNA for the CDR3 is TGTGCCATTCACAGGGGAGATTTGGGGCAGTACTTC.

This clone has only a few counts. V gene TRBV29-1 combines with J gene TRBJ2-5; tentative D call: TRBD2 (6 bases). Germline V lookup: CDR1 SQVTM, CDR2 ANQGSEA. There are 14 residues in the CDR3. CDR3 sequence reads: CSEAQDWRGETQYF. As DNA, the CDR3 is TGCAGTGAGGCCCAGGATTGGAGGGGCGAGACCCAGTACTTC.

This clone was seen only a few times. V usage is TRBV6-8 and J usage is TRBJ1-6, with 10 bases fitting TRBD1. The CDR3 length is 14 residues. The germline gives CDR1 MNHGY, CDR2 SAAAGT. The ends lost 7 bases at V and 8 bases at J; junction bases unmatched: 5. CDR3 loop: CASTRQGAHSPLHF. As DNA, the CDR3 is TGTGCCAGCACCAGACAGGGGGCGCATTCACCCCTCCACTTT.

The rearrangement links TRBV19 to TRBJ2-1; D is uncertain. V lost 4 bases to trimming and J lost 10 bases, with 14 bases between them. The V gene's germline CDR1 is LNHDA and CDR2 SQIVND (reference sequence). The CDR3 has 13 amino acids. The CDR3 sequence is CASSSYHPTEQFF. In DNA form, the CDR3 reads TGTGCCAGTAGTAGCTATCATCCCACAGAGCAGTTCTTC.

This CDR3 is CAISESGVNEQFF. The DNA of the CDR3 is TGTGCCATCAGTGAGTCGGGCGTCAATGAGCAGTTCTTC. The gene calls are TRBV10-3 and TRBJ2-1; D not certain. Trimming cost V 0 bases and J 6 bases, with 6 bases left between them. The CDR3 contains 13 residues. Germline CDR1 is ENHRY and CDR2 is SYGVKD.

By proportion, this clone is medium-sized. This chain joins TRBV9 and TRBJ2-7; 13 bases fit TRBD2. Germline values: CDR1 SGDLS, CDR2 YYNGEE. The J segment lost 4 bases and the V segment lost 2 bases, leaving 3 bases of the junction unmatched. The CDR3 consists of 15 residues. The CDR3 DNA follows: TGTGCCAGCAGCGTGACTAGCGGGGGGTGGTACGAGCAGTACTTC. Translated, it gives CASSVTSGGWYEQYF.

The genes are TRBV7-6 and TRBJ1-4; 8 bases match TRBD1. This CDR3 comprises 18 residues. V shed 4 bases, J shed 4 bases, and the junction held 14 bases outside the gene matches. CDR1 and CDR2 from the germline V gene are SGHVS and FNYEAQ. In DNA form, the CDR3 reads TGTGCCAGCAGCTCTCTCAGGGGGCTAGGATCTGGTAATGAAAAACTGTTTTTT. It specifies CASSSLRGLGSGNEKLFF.

The CDR3 DNA follows: TGCGCCAGCCGGAGGGGGGACACTGAAGCTTTCTTT. Its protein is CASRRGDTEAFF. The rearrangement joins TRBV4-1 to TRBJ1-1; maybe TRBD1 (6 bases). Germline V lookup: CDR1 MGHRA, CDR2 YSYEKL. The CDR3 totals 12 residues. Trimming removed 8 bases from V and 3 bases from J, with 10 bases in between.

This chain links TRBV29-1 with TRBJ2-7, with a tentative D call TRBD1 (6 bases). Germline V CDR1 and CDR2: SQVTM, ANQGSEA. The CDR3 runs 12 residues. V was shortened by 4 bases and J by 5 bases, with 12 bases between the two germline ends. The CDR3 nucleotides read TGCAGCGTTGTGGGGGCGCGGAACGAGCAGTACTTC. This translates into CSVVGARNEQYF.